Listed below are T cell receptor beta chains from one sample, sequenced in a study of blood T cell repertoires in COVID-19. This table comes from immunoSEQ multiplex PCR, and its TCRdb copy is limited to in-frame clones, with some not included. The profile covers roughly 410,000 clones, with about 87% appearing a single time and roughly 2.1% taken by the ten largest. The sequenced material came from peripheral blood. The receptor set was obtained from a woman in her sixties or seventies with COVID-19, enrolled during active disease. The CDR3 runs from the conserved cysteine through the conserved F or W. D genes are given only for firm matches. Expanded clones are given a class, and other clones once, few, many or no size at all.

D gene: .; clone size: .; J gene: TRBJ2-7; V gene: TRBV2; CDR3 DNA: TGTGCCAGCAGTGCCATGATGGGGCTGGGGAACGAGCAGTACTTC; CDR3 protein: CASSAMMGLGNEQYF
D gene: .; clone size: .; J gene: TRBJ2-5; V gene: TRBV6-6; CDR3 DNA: TGTGCCAGCAGTGCAGTGCTGGAGACCCAGTACTTC; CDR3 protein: CASSAVLETQYF
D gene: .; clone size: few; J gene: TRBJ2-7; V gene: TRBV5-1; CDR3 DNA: TGCGCCAGCAGCTTGACAGGTCTCGGCATAAGGGGGAACCTGTACGAGCAGTACTTC; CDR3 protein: CASSLTGLGIRGNLYEQYF
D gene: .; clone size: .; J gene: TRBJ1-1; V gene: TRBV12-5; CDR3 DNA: TGTGCTAGTGGGAACAGGGAGAACACTGAAGCTTTCTTT; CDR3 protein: CASGNRENTEAFF
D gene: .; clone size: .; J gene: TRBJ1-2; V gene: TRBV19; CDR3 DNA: TGTGCCAGTAGTATCCAGGGAGGGGATGGCTACACCTTC; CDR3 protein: CASSIQGGDGYTF
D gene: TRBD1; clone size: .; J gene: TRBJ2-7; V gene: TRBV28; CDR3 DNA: TGTGCCAGCAGTTCTCTGGACAGGGTGAATCACGAGCAGTACTTC; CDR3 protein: CASSSLDRVNHEQYF
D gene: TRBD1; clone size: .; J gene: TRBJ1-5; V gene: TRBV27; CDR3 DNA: TGTGCCAGCAGTTTAAAGGACAGGCATCAGCCCCAGCATTTT; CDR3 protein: CASSLKDRHQPQHF
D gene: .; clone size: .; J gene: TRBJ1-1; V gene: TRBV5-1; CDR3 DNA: TGCGCCAGCAGCTTGGAAGAGGGAGCCACTGAAGCTTTCTTT; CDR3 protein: CASSLEEGATEAFF
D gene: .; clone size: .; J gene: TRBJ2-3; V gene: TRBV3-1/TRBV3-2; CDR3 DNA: TGTGCCAGCAGCCTTCGGGAATATACGCAGTATTTT; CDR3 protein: CASSLREYTQYF
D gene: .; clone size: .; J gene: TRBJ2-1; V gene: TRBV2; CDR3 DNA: TGTGCCAGCAGTGTTCAGGGCCAAGGTTATGAGCAGTTCTTC; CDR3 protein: CASSVQGQGYEQFF
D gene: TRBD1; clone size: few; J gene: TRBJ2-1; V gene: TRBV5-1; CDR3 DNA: TGCGCCAGCAGCATATTCACTTCGAATCCGACAGGGGAGGATATATACAATGAGCAGTTCTTC; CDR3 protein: CASSIFTSNPTGEDIYNEQFF
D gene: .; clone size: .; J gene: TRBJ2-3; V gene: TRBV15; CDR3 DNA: TGTGCCACCAGCAGAGATCTCGGGACTAGCACAGATACGCAGTATTTT; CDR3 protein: CATSRDLGTSTDTQYF
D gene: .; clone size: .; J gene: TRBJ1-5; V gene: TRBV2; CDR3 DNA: TGTGCCAGCAGTTACCAGGGGTCCAATCAGCCCCAGCATTTT; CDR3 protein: CASSYQGSNQPQHF
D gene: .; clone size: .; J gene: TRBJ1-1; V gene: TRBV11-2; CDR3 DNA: TGTGCCAGCAGCTTAGGAGGTCGAACTGAAGCTTTCTTT; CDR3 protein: CASSLGGRTEAFF
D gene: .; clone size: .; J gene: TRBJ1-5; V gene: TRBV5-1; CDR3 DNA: TGCGCCAGCAGCTTGGGCCAGGGGAACCTGGGCAATCAGCCCCAGCATTTT; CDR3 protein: CASSLGQGNLGNQPQHF
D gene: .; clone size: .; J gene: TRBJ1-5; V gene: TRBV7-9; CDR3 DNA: TGTGCCAGCAGCCCGGGCGGGGGCAGGGGAGGGGAGCCCCAGCATTTT; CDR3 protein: CASSPGGGRGGEPQHF
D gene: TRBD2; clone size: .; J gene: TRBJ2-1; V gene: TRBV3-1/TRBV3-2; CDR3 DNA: TGTGCCAGCAGCAAAACTAGCGGGGCTTTCAATGAGCAGTTCTTC; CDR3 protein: CASSKTSGAFNEQFF
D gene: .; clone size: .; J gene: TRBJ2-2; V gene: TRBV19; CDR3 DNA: TGTGCCAGTACCCCCGGGACAACGAACACCGGGGAGCTGTTTTTT; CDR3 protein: CASTPGTTNTGELFF
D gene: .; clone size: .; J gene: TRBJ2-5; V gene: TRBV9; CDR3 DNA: TGTGCCAGCAGTGGGGGGGCGCTGGGCCAAGAGACCCAGTACTTC; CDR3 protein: CASSGGALGQETQYF
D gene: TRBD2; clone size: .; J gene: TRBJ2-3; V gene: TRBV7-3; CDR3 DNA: TGTGCCAGCAGCCCGGAGACTAGCGGGGGGGCCACGCAGTATTTT; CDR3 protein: CASSPETSGGATQYF
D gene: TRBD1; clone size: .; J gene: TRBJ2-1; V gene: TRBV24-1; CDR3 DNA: TGTGCCACCCGGGACAGGGGGTGGTCTGAGCAGTTCTTC; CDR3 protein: CATRDRGWSEQFF
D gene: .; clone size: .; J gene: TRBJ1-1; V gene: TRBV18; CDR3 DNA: TGTGCCAGCTCACTCACCAAAGGGGGCACTGAAGCTTTCTTT; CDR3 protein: CASSLTKGGTEAFF
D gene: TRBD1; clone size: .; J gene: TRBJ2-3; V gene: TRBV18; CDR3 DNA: TGTGCCAGCTCACCTGGGGGACAGGGGGCAGCAGATACGCAGTATTTT; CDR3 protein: CASSPGGQGAADTQYF
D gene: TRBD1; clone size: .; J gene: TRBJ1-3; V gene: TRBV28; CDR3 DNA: TGTGCCAGCAGGACAGGGGGCCCTGGAAACACCATATATTTT; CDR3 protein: CASRTGGPGNTIYF
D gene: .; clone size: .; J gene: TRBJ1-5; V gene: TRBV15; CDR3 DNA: TGTGCCACCAGCAGAGCTACCAATCAGCCCCAGCATTTT; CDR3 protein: CATSRATNQPQHF
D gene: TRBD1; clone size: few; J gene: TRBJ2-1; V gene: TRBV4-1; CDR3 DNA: TGCGCCAGCAGCCAAGGGGACAGGGAAATTAGTGAGCAGTTCTTC; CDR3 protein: CASSQGDREISEQFF
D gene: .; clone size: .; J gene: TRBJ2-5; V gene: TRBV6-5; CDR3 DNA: TGTGCCAGCAGCGGGGGTTCAGCGGGCGGGGAGACCCAGTACTTC; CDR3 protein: CASSGGSAGGETQYF
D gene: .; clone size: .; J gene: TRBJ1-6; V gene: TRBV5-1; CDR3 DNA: TGCGCCAGCAGCTCCGGGGGGGGCAGGTCACCCCTCCACTTT; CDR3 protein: CASSSGGGRSPLHF
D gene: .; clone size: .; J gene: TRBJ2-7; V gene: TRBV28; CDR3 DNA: TGTGCCAGCAGTCCTGGCCTCTACGAGCAGTACTTC; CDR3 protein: CASSPGLYEQYF
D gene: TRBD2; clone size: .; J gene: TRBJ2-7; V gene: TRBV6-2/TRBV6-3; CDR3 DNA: TGTGCCAGCAGTTACGAGGGACTAGCGGGGGGGCCAAGGACCTACGAGCAGTACTTC; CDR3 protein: CASSYEGLAGGPRTYEQYF
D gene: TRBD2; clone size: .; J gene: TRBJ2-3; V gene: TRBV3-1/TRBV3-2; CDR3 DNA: TGTGCCAGCAGTCTCAGCGGGGTGGATACGCAGTATTTT; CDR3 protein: CASSLSGVDTQYF
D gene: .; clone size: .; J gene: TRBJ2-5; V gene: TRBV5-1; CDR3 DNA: TGCGCCAGCAGCTTGGGACATCGAGAAGAGACCCAGTACTTC; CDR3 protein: CASSLGHREETQYF
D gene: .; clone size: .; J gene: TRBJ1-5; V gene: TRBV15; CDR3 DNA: TGTGCCACCAGCTCTCGGGATAGCAATCAGCCCCAGCATTTT; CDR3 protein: CATSSRDSNQPQHF
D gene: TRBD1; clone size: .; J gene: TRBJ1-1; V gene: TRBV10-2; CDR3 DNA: TGCGCCAGCAGTGACCCTTTTAACAGGGGAATGAACACTGAAGCTTTCTTT; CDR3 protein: CASSDPFNRGMNTEAFF
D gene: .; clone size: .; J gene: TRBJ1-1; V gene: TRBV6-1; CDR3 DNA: TGTGCCAGCAGTGAAGACAGGTCATCCAAAGCTTTCTTT; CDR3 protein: CASSEDRSSKAFF
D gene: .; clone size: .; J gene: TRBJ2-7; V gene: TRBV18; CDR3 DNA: TGTGCCAGCTCACCACGAGCCATGTCAGGCATATCCTACGAGCAGTACTTC; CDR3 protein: CASSPRAMSGISYEQYF
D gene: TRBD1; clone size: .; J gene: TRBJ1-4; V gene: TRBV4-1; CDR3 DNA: TGCGCCAGCAGCCCGGGACAGAAAACTAATGAAAAACTGTTTTTT; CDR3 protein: CASSPGQKTNEKLFF
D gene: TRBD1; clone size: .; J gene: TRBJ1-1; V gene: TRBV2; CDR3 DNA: TGTGCCAGCAGTCGACGGACAGGTCAGGACACTGAAGCTTTCTTT; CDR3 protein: CASSRRTGQDTEAFF
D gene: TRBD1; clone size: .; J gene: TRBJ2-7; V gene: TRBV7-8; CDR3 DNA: TGTGCCAGCAGGGGGACAGGGAAGTTCGACGAGCAGTACTTC; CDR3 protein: CASRGTGKFDEQYF
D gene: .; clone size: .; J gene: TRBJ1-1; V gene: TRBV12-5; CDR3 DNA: TGTGCTAGTGGTTTGGTCCCCTCTCTAAGGACAGACAACACTGAAGCTTTCTTT; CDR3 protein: CASGLVPSLRTDNTEAFF
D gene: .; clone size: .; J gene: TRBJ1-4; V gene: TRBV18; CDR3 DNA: TGTGCCAGCTCACCAGCGGGGGGACGAAATGAAAAACTGTTTTTT; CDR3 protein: CASSPAGGRNEKLFF
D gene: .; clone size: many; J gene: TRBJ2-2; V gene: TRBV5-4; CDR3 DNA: TGTGCCAGCAGCTTGGCCGGGGCGAACACCGGGGAGCTGTTTTTT; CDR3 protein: CASSLAGANTGELFF
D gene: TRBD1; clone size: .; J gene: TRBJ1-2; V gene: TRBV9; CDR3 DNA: TGTGCCAGCAGAGGAGGGGGCCGGAGTCTCTATGGCTACACCTTC; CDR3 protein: CASRGGGRSLYGYTF
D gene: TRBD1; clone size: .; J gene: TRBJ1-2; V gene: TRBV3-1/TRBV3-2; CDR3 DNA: TGTGCCAGCAGCCCCGCACAGGGGGTGAGCTATGGCTACACCTTC; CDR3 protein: CASSPAQGVSYGYTF
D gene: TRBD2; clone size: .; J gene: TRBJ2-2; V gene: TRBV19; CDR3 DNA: TGTGCCAGTAGTCAGGCTAGCGGGGGGGATTACACCGGGGAGCTGTTTTTT; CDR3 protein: CASSQASGGDYTGELFF
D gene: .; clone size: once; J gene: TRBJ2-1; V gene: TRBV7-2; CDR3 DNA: TGTGCCAGCAGCTTACGCAGGGCTGATGAGCAGTTCTTC; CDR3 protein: CASSLRRADEQFF
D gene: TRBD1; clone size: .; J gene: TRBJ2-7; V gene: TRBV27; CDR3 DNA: TGTGCCAGCAAGAAGAGGGGGACAGGAACCTACGAGCAGTACTTC; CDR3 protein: CASKKRGTGTYEQYF
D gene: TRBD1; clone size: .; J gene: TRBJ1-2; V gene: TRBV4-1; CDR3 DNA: TGCGCCAGCAGCTTCAACATTCGGACAGGAAGCTATGGCTACACCTTC; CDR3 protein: CASSFNIRTGSYGYTF
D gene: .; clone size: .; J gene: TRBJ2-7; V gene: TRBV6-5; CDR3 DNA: TGTGCCAGCAGTCAGGGAACCAACCCGGCCTACGAGCAGTACTTC; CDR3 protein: CASSQGTNPAYEQYF
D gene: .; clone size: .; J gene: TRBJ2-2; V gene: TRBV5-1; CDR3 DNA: TGCGCCAGCAGCTTCCTAGCGAGCACCGGGGAGCTGTTTTTT; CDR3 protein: CASSFLASTGELFF
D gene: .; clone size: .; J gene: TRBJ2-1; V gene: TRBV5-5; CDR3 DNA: TGTGCCAGCAGCCCGGACAATGAGCAGTTCTTC; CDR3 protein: CASSPDNEQFF
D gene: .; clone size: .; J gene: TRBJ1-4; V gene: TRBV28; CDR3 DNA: TGTGCCAGCAGTTTATACTCACCGACAGCAACTAATGAAAAACTGTTTTTT; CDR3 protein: CASSLYSPTATNEKLFF
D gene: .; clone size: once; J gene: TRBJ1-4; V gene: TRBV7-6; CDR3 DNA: TGTGCCAGCAGCTTGGGGTCAGGGTATGAAAAACTGTTTTTT; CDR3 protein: CASSLGSGYEKLFF
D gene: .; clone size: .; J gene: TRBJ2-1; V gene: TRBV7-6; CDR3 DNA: TGTGCCAGCAGCTTAGATAGAGCGGCACTAGTCCCATTTTCGGTTGAGCAGTTCTTC; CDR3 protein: CASSLDRAALVPFSVEQFF
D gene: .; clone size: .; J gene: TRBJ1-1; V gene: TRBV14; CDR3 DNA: TGTGCCAGCAGCCACCTCAGGGGCACTGAAGCTTTCTTT; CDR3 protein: CASSHLRGTEAFF
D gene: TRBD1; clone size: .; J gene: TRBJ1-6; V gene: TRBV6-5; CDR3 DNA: TGTGCCAGCAGTTACTCTCGGGACAGAAATTCACCCCTCCACTTT; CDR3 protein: CASSYSRDRNSPLHF
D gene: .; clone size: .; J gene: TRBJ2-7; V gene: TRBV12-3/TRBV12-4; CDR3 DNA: TGTGCCAGCAGCGGGGGAATCAACGAGCAGTACTTC; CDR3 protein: CASSGGINEQYF
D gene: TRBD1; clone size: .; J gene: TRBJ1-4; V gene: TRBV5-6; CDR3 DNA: TGTGCCAGCAGCTACCGACAGGGTCCAACTAATGAAAAACTGTTTTTT; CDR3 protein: CASSYRQGPTNEKLFF
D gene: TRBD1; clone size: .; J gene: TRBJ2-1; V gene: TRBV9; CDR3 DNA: TGTGCCAGCAGCGTAGCTTGGGACAGAAACAATGAGCAGTTCTTC; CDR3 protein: CASSVAWDRNNEQFF
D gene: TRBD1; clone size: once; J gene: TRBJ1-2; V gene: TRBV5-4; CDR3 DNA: TGTGCCAGCACCACCGGAACAGGGGATCACTATGGCTACACCTTC; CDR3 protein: CASTTGTGDHYGYTF